The 3 T cell receptor beta chains below all came from one sample that was sequenced in a study of T-cell memory formation after mild COVID-19. TCRdb reanalysed the 5' RACE reads using MiXCR and keeps one entry per CDR3 protein. Among under 300,000 distinct CDR3 sequences listed, less than 20% were seen once. The material sequenced was PBMCs or a T cell subset sorted from them (not recorded which). The receptors originated from a man between 18 and 29 years old who had mild COVID-19 (a few samples of this study predate the infection). Cell type and time point are not known.

The rearrangement joins TRBV7-2 to TRBJ2-5; TRBD1 agrees at 7 bases. Germline assignment: CDR1 SGHTA and CDR2 FQGNSA. The CDR3 is 16 residues long. Trimming cost V 0 bases and J 2 bases; bases outside gene matches: 6. The CDR3 region has the DNA TGTGCCAGCAGCTTAGCTTTGGACAGGACACAAGAGACCCAGTACTTC. Its translation is CASSLALDRTQETQYF.

This clonotype was detected only a few times. In DNA form, the CDR3 reads TGTGCCACCAGCAGAGATCCCGGGGGCGAGCAGTTCTTC. Translation gives CATSRDPGGEQFF. This rearrangement joins TRBV15 to TRBJ2-1, with D perhaps assigned TRBD1 or TRBD2 (6 bases each). The CDR3 has 13 residues. Per germline, CDR1 LNHNV and CDR2 YYDKDF (reference sequence). V was trimmed by 0 bases and J by 10 bases, leaving 10 bases between them.

This clonotype was detected only a few times. This chain's CDR3 is CSVLYGGAYNEQFF. The CDR3 DNA follows: TGCAGTGTCCTCTACGGGGGGGCCTACAATGAGCAGTTCTTC. This chain connects TRBV20-1 to TRBJ2-1; 8 positions agree with TRBD2. Looked up from germline, CDR1 is DFQATT and CDR2 is SNEGSKA (reference sequence). V gave up 7 bases and J gave up 2 bases; unmatched junction bases: 7. The CDR3 loop spans 14 amino acids.